This is a list of T cell receptor beta chains from one sample in a study of T cell responses to AZD1222 COVID-19 vaccine. Sequenced by immunoSEQ multiplex PCR; TCRdb stores in-frame clones only, minus some. The sample has 65,000 to 85,000 clones, 80% to 90% seen once. The material was peripheral blood, obtained 28 days after the second AZD1222 dose. The receptors were gathered from an adult who received the AZD1222 COVID-19 vaccine. Both conserved end residues are trimmed from each CDR3.

CDR3 protein,V gene,J gene
ASSQDGHRGQPQH,TRBV4-2,TRBJ1-5
ASNDRDGPIEPQH,TRBV19,TRBJ1-5
ASSFRLAAGGEQF,TRBV11-1,TRBJ2-1
ASSVEISVVGTEAF,TRBV5-4,TRBJ1-1
ASSQDTRPDTQY,TRBV5-1,TRBJ2-3
ASSPGTGGRSGANVLT,TRBV5-4,TRBJ2-6
ASSTGGNTIY,TRBV5-1,TRBJ1-3
SGGVAYEQY,TRBV29-1,TRBJ2-7
ASSLPPGNTIY,TRBV7-9,TRBJ1-3
ASRQENHEQY,TRBV11-2,TRBJ2-7
ASSGVRGEETQY,TRBV5-1,TRBJ2-5
ASSFLGGAAF,TRBV27,TRBJ1-1
ASSEGQGSWDTQY,TRBV2,TRBJ2-3
ASSLDGAGGPDEQF,TRBV7-2,TRBJ2-1
ASSVGAGGGRSTDTQY,TRBV7-6,TRBJ2-3
ASLSSAAAVGQY,TRBV6-5,TRBJ2-4
ASSPARRSNQPQH,TRBV7-2,TRBJ1-5
ASRREGYSNQPQH,TRBV6-5,TRBJ1-5
ASSMNRGFKDTQY,TRBV19,TRBJ2-3
ATGDRGLLTNEKLF,TRBV27,TRBJ1-4
ASSSTGADFYEQY,TRBV7-9,TRBJ2-7
SVEVPLAYEQY,TRBV29-1,TRBJ2-7
ASSQVQGTNQPQH,TRBV11-2,TRBJ1-5
AWISGTGYTGELF,TRBV30,TRBJ2-2
ASSHPGSEQY,TRBV12-3/TRBV12-4,TRBJ2-7
ASSVATGYQETQY,TRBV9,TRBJ2-5
ASSLEASSYNEQF,TRBV7-6,TRBJ2-1
ASQQGAGANVLT,TRBV2,TRBJ2-6
ASSPSQGLPQH,TRBV6-5,TRBJ1-5
ASSLQGGAGNTIY,TRBV27,TRBJ1-3
AWSVAGGLAKNIQY,TRBV30,TRBJ2-4
ASSHRGGWMAKF,TRBV3-1/TRBV3-2,TRBJ2-1
ASSHPGQAFQETQY,TRBV7-3,TRBJ2-5
ASSLDPASGQETQY,TRBV11-3,TRBJ2-5
AWSVGQGRNTLH,TRBV30,TRBJ1-6
ASRKGVGDQETQY,TRBV5-4,TRBJ2-5
SVEDDSGETQY,TRBV29-1,TRBJ2-5
ATQGHGNQPQH,TRBV19,TRBJ1-5
ASSPRQGARNTEAF,TRBV27,TRBJ1-1
ATSDSGQGDNQPQH,TRBV24-1,TRBJ1-5
ASSRSPNEAF,TRBV5-4,TRBJ1-1